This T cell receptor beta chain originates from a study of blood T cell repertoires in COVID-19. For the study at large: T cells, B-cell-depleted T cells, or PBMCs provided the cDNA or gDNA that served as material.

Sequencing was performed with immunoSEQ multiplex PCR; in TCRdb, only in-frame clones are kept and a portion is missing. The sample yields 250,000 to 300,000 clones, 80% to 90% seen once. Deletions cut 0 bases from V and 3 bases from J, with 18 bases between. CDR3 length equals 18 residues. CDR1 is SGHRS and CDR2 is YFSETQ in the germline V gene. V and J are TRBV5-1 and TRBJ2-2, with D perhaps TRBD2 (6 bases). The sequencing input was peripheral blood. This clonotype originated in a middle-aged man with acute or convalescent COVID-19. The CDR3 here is CASSLAPEQGGHTGELFF. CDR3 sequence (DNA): TGCGCCAGCAGCTTGGCCCCAGAGCAGGGAGGCCACACCGGGGAGCTGTTTTTT.